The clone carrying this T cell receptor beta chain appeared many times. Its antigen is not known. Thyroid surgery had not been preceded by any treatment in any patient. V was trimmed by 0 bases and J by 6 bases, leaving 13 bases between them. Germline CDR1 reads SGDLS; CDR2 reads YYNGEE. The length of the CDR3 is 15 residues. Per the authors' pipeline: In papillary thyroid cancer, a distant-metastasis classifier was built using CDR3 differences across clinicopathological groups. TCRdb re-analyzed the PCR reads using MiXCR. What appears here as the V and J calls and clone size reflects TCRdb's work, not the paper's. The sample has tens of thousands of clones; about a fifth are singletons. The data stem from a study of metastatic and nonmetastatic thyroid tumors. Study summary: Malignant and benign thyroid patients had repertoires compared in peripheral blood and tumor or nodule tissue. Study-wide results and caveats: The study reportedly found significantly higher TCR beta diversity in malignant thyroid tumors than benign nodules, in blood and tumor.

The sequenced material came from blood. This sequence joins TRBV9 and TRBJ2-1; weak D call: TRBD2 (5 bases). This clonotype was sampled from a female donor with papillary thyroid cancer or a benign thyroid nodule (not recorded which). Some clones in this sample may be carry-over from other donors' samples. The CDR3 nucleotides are TGTGCCAGCAGCGTAGGGCTAGCAGCCGGCAATGAGCAGTTCTTC. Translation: CASSVGLAAGNEQFF.